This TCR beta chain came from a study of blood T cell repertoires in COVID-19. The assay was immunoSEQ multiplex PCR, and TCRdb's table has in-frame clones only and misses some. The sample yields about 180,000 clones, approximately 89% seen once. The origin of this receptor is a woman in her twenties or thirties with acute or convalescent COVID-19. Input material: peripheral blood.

The DNA of the CDR3 is TGTGCCAGCAGCCAAGCTATAAAAAACATTCAGTACTTC. This codes for CASSQAIKNIQYF. V and J are TRBV3-1 (or the pseudogene TRBV3-2) and TRBJ2-4, with D hard to call. Germline CDR1 is LGHDT and CDR2 is YNNKEL (reference sequence). The CDR3 runs 13 residues. The V end was cut by 1 base, the J end by 4 bases, with 5 bases between.